This TCR beta chain comes out of a study of cytomegalovirus exposure and HLA in healthy donors. It was with 60 Vbeta and 13 Jbeta primers that the PCR ran. Using immunoSEQ multiplex PCR, the repertoire was profiled, and TCRdb retains in-frame clones only, with some absent. The sample yields roughly 150,000 clones, around 73% seen once. Regarding the study as a whole: Among immune exposure information, only CMV serostatus was available. From TCR beta sequences, most subjects' HLA-A and HLA-B alleles were reportedly predicted accurately.

Worth noting for this clone: The antigen is undetermined.

V shed 2 bases and J shed 7 bases, with 12 bases lying between them. The CDR3 loop spans 14 amino acids. Germline V lookup: CDR1 SGHTA, CDR2 FQGTGA. V gene TRBV7-3 combines with J gene TRBJ2-1; tentative D call: TRBD1 (6 bases). Sequences were obtained from PBMCs. The sequence came from a young woman in good health and CMV-seropositive. The CDR3 spells CASSLWVGGNEQFF. For the CDR3, the DNA is TGTGCCAGCAGCTTATGGGTAGGGGGTAATGAGCAGTTCTTC.